The 14 T cell receptor beta chains listed next were all sequenced from one sample in a study of blood T cell repertoires in COVID-19. Profiling relied on immunoSEQ multiplex PCR, and the TCRdb table lists in-frame clones only, not all of them. This sample has over 150,000 clones; approximately 80% occur once, and the top ten carry 6.5% to 8.5%. Sequencing used peripheral blood. Every receptor here comes from a woman in her thirties or forties with COVID-19, enrolled during active disease.

This rearrangement joins TRBV6-5 to TRBJ1-5; 7 bases are shared with TRBD1. The V gene end was trimmed by 11 bases and the J gene end by 6 bases; junction bases not matched to a gene: 13. The CDR3 loop spans 14 amino acids. CDR1 is MNHEY, CDR2 SVGAGI, per germline. The CDR3 loop reads CACKKEGAGQPQHF. CDR3 nucleotides: TGTGCCTGCAAGAAGGAGGGGGCAGGTCAGCCCCAGCATTTT.

This sequence joins TRBV11-2 and TRBJ2-7, with 7 bases that match TRBD1. V lost 5 bases and J lost 3; bases outside the gene matches: 7. Germline CDR1 reads SGHAT; CDR2 reads FQNNGV. The length of the CDR3 is 14 residues. This CDR3 reads CASSQRHRGYEQYF. The DNA of the CDR3 is TGTGCCAGCAGCCAACGGCACAGGGGCTACGAGCAGTACTTC.

This chain joins TRBV3-1 (or the pseudogene TRBV3-2) and TRBJ1-1; no reliable D call. The germline CDR1 and CDR2 sequences are LGHDT and YNNKEL (reference sequence). This CDR3 comprises 16 residues. The V gene lost 4 bases and the J gene lost 8 bases, with 23 bases spanning the gap. The CDR3 region is CASSPPLTLLLREAFF. The CDR3 region has the DNA TGTGCCAGCAGCCCCCCCCTTACGCTCCTACTGAGGGAAGCTTTCTTT.

This rearrangement joins TRBV4-1 to TRBJ2-1, with 15 bases lining up with TRBD2. Germline V gene data show CDR1 as MGHRA and CDR2 as YSYEKL. This CDR3 contains 18 residues. Trimming cost V 4 bases and J 0 bases; bases outside gene matches: 4. The DNA of the CDR3 is TGCGCCAGCAGCCCCGGGACTAGCGGGGGGACCTCCTACAATGAGCAGTTCTTC. Protein sequence: CASSPGTSGGTSYNEQFF.

The chain employs TRBV27 and TRBJ1-4, with D possibly being TRBD1 (5 bases). The V and J ends lost 0 bases and 0 bases respectively, with 11 bases between them. From germline, CDR1 is MNHEY and CDR2 SMNVEV (reference sequence). The CDR3 runs to 17 residues. The CDR3 spells CASSLSIPRATNEKLFF. CDR3 coding DNA: TGTGCCAGCAGTTTATCGATACCCAGGGCAACTAATGAAAAACTGTTTTTT.

V usage is TRBV12-3 or TRBV12-4 and J usage is TRBJ2-5; D gene uncertain. V lost 3 bases and J 5 bases, leaving 4 bases between the germline ends. The CDR3 has 11 amino acids. CDR3 coding DNA: TGTGCCAGCAGTTTTCAGGAGACCCAGTACTTC. Protein sequence: CASSFQETQYF.

This clone was found once. The DNA of the CDR3 is TGTGCCACCAGTGTTCCGGCTAGCGGGAGGAGGGCAGATACGCAGTATTTT. Translated: CATSVPASGRRADTQYF. J is TRBJ2-3 and V is TRBV24-1; 11 bases are a match to TRBD2. The germline V gene encodes CDR1 KGHDR and CDR2 SFDVKD. Unmatched junction bases numbered 10, after V lost 5 bases and J lost 4 bases. This CDR3 has 17 residues.

This rearrangement joins TRBV6-5 to TRBJ1-6, with D possibly matching TRBD1 (6 bases). The CDR3 consists of 16 residues. V was clipped by 4 bases and J by 4 bases, with 14 bases between them. The germline gives CDR1 MNHEY, CDR2 SVGAGI. Here the CDR3 DNA reads TGTGCCAGCAGTTGGGACACCTATTCTTATAATTCACCCCTCCACTTT. Its protein is CASSWDTYSYNSPLHF.

The V and J genes are TRBV5-1 and TRBJ2-4; no firm D call. CDR1 and CDR2 (germline): SGHRS, YFSETQ. V was shortened by 7 bases and J by 3 bases, with 14 bases between the two germline ends. This CDR3 contains 14 residues. CDR3 protein: CASFPLGVKNIQYF. For the CDR3, the DNA is TGCGCCAGCTTCCCACTTGGAGTCAAAAACATTCAGTACTTC.

In its sample, this clone was seen once. The chain has TRBV15 and TRBJ2-7; maybe TRBD2 (5 bases). The V end lost 2 bases, the J end lost 5 bases, and 25 bases lay between the germline ends. The CDR3 has 18 amino acids. CDR1 is LNHNV and CDR2 is YYDKDF in the germline V gene (reference sequence). DNA for the CDR3: TGTGCCACCAGCAGAAATTGGGGTCAGAATCGGGGAAGGGACGAGCAGTACTTC. Residues: CATSRNWGQNRGRDEQYF.

This chain uses TRBV27 with TRBJ1-1; D possibly corresponds to TRBD1 (6 bases). Germline CDR1 reads MNHEY; CDR2 reads SMNVEV (reference sequence). Trimming removed 5 bases at V and 2 bases at J, with 12 bases between. The CDR3 is 14 residues long. Here the CDR3 reads CASSTRTVNTEAFF. The CDR3 nucleotides are TGTGCCAGCAGTACTAGGACAGTTAACACTGAAGCTTTCTTT.

This clone was detected once. Germline and junction disagree at one end, which may indicate a read error. The chain recombines TRBV6-5 with TRBJ1-1, with D perhaps matching TRBD1 (6 bases). Germline V lookup: CDR1 MNHEY, CDR2 SVGAGI. The CDR3 extends over 14 amino acids. CDR3 nucleotides: TGTGCCAGCAGTTACTCGACCGTGTCAGGGGACCTCCTCTTT. It is translated as CASSYSTVSGDLLF.

This chain connects TRBV24-1 to TRBJ2-7, with D possibly being TRBD1 (6 bases). Trimming stripped 0 bases from V and 6 bases from J, with 8 bases between. CDR1 KGHDR and CDR2 SFDVKD come from the germline V gene. The CDR3 has 13 residues. The CDR3 DNA is TGTGCCACCAGTGATTTGCAAGGGGGCGAGCAGTACTTC. It translates to CATSDLQGGEQYF.

The V gene is TRBV6-5, the J gene TRBJ1-1; 9 positions match TRBD1. Unmatched junction bases numbered 5, after V lost 2 bases and J lost 7 bases. The CDR3 is 14 amino acids. Looked up from germline, CDR1 is MNHEY and CDR2 is SVGAGI. The CDR3 nucleotides are TGTGCCAGCAGTTACGTCCCGGGACAGGGTGAAGCTTTCTTT. This gives the protein CASSYVPGQGEAFF.